A single T cell receptor beta chain is shown here with its context. Its antigen is not identified. This record comes from a study of blood T cells in healthy people across ages. Per the germline V gene, CDR1 is DFQATT and CDR2 is SNEGSKA (reference sequence). The V and J ends lost 8 bases and 2 bases respectively, with 12 bases between them. This CDR3 has 13 residues. Study observations and caveats: Age advanced and TCR beta diversity per million T cells fell, roughly linearly.

A sample-barcoded 5' primer and a J-beta primer mix were used in a second PCR of roughly 7 to 12 cycles. One entry per CDR3 protein, called by TCRdb with MiXCR from the 5' RACE reads. The sample includes some 860,000 distinct CDR3 sequences, 45% to 70% seen only once; the top ten take more than 25%. The chain joins TRBV20-1 to TRBJ2-2; possibly TRBD1 for D (6 bases). The material sequenced was blood. The TCR originated in a man in his forties or fifties in good health. The DNA for the CDR3 is TGCAGTTACAGGGCACCAAACACCGGGGAGCTGTTTTTT. It codes for CSYRAPNTGELFF.